This TCR beta chain was sequenced for a study of response to subunit inactivated influenza vaccine. Findings and caveats of the study: Authors suggested seasonal influenza vaccinations each recruit few new T cells.

The CDR3 covers 16 residues. Germline loops: CDR1 DFQATT, CDR2 SNEGSKA (reference sequence). The V end lost 0 bases, the J end lost 2 bases, and 14 bases lay between the germline ends. Using its own MiXCR run on the RT-PCR reads, TCRdb lists one record per CDR3 protein. The sample records approximately 700,000 distinct CDR3 sequences, 15% to 18% being singletons. A remark on this clonotype: Its antigen is unknown.

The rearrangement joins TRBV20-1 to TRBJ1-5; D remains unclear. The input for sequencing was PBMCs from blood, taken approximately 12 days after vaccination. The receptor was isolated from a man in his fifties or sixties who received an inactivated influenza vaccine. The DNA for the CDR3 is TGCAGTGCTAGAGAGGATGAGGTGTGGGGCAATCAGCCCCAGCATTTT. Amino acid sequence: CSAREDEVWGNQPQHF.